This TCR beta chain was sequenced in a study of CXCR3-negative and CXCR3-positive naive CD8 T cells. As regards this clonotype: What it binds is not known.

Study-wide points: CD5 surface expression was similar among naive subsets, and TCR strength was estimated by inference from TRB CDR3 properties. Naive cells with CXCR3 showed TRB CDR3s that were more hydrophobic than those in CXCR3-negative naive cells. The study found comparably high diversity in both naive subsets and much lower diversity in memory CD8+ cells. Naive CXCR3-negative cells resembled naive CXCR3-positive cells in TRBV-TRBJ usage; memory cells differed.

There are 16 residues in the CDR3. Germline V gene sequence: CDR1 SQVTM, CDR2 ANQGSEA. In preparing the TRB cDNA libraries, 5' RACE with UMI labels was used. Following a re-call of the 5' RACE reads, TCRdb has one entry per CDR3 protein and lacks DNA. Its table lists about 50,000 distinct CDR3 sequences. The TCR comes from a human donor in good health. Some clones in this sample may be carry-over from other donors' samples. The sample was naive CXCR3+ CD8+ T cells from blood. Documented subset: CD45RO-CCR7+CD27+CD95- naive CD8+ T cells expressing CXCR3 (TNR3+). The V gene is TRBV29-1, the J gene TRBJ1-2; with no DNA, the TCRdb D assignment of TRBD1 cannot be verified. The CDR3 here is CSALSSYIDLGYGYTF.